The 3 T cell receptor beta chains presented below share a single source sample, sequenced in a study of vaccination effects on CD4 cells after COVID-19. The culture ran for about eleven days before CD4+ T cells were isolated. No antigen has been identified for these receptors. The repertoire was sequenced with immunoSEQ multiplex PCR; TCRdb's copy has only in-frame clones and lacks some. The sample records roughly 50,000 clones, 67% being singletons. The specimen comprised CD4+ T cells from PBMCs cultured without peptide, sampled before COVID-19 vaccination. The source is a human donor who received a COVID-19 vaccine.

The rearrangement uses TRBV28 and TRBJ2-1; 7 nucleotides line up with TRBD2. Trimming cost V 1 base and J 4 bases; bases outside gene matches: 10. The CDR3 is 17 amino acids. Germline V gene sequence: CDR1 MDHEN, CDR2 SYDVKM. The CDR3: CASSLSSGAGAYNEQFF. The CDR3 bases are TGTGCCAGCAGTTTATCGAGCGGGGCGGGAGCATACAATGAGCAGTTCTTC.

The CDR3 loop reads CATNGGSNQPQHF. CDR3 sequence (DNA): TGTGCCACTAACGGGGGGAGCAATCAGCCCCAGCATTTT. The chain has TRBV28 and TRBJ1-5; tentatively, D is TRBD1 (5 bases). Trimming stripped 10 bases from V and 1 base from J, with 11 bases between. Germline lookup yields CDR1 MDHEN and CDR2 SYDVKM. The CDR3 runs to 13 residues.

This clone has only one observation. The J gene is TRBJ1-6, the V gene TRBV7-9; D is perhaps TRBD1 (6 bases). In germline, CDR1 is SEHNR, CDR2 FQNEAQ (reference sequence). The CDR3 is made up of 14 amino acids. The ends were cut back, 8 bases at V and 7 bases at J, with 15 bases in the middle. The CDR3 sequence is CASGQQGANSPLHF. As DNA, the CDR3 is TGTGCCAGCGGACAACAGGGTGCGAATTCACCCCTCCACTTT.